This section outlines one T cell receptor beta chain sequence together with its context. What it binds is not known. The assay was immunoSEQ multiplex PCR, and TCRdb's table has in-frame clones only and misses some. The table includes tens of thousands of clones, more than 75% detected once. The sample originates from a study of OX40 agonist ivuxolimab in advanced cancers. Study information: Every 2 weeks, ivuxolimab was infused into the patients intravenously at between 0.01 and 10 mg/kg. Patients treated during dose escalation were battling hepatocellular carcinoma, melanoma, renal cell or head and neck cancer.

General study points: CD4+ and CD8+ blood T cells expanded clonally by week 6 at 0.1 to 3.0 mg/kg.

Blood got drawn at baseline, again on cycle 4 day 1, and then on cycle 7 day 1. CDR1 and CDR2 (germline): SGDLS, YYNGEE. Trimming pared 0 bases from V and 0 bases from J, leaving 9 bases between. This CDR3 has 15 amino acids. The source was CD4+ or CD8+ T cells sorted from blood, collected in a trial of the OX40 agonist ivuxolimab. The clonotype originates from an adult with an advanced solid tumor such as melanoma, head and neck, liver or kidney cancer. The chain joins TRBV9 to TRBJ1-1, with D perhaps matching TRBD1 (6 bases). The DNA of the CDR3 is TGTGCCAGCAGCGTAGCTACAGGGATGAACACTGAAGCTTTCTTT. Translation gives CASSVATGMNTEAFF.